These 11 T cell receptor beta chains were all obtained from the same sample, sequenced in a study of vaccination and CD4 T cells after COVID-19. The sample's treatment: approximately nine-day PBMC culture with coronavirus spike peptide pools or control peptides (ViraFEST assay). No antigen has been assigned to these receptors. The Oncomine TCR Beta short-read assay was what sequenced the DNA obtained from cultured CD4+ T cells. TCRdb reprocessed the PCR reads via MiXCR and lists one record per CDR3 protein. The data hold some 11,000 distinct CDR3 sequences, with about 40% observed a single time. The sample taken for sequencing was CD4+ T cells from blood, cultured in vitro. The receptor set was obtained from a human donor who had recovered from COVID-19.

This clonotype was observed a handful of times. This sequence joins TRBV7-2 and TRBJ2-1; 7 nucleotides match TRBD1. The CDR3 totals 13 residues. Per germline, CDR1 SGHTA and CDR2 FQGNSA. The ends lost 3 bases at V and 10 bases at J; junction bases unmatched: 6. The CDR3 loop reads CASSFRDSQEQFF. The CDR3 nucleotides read TGTGCCAGCAGCTTCAGGGACAGCCAAGAGCAGTTCTTC.

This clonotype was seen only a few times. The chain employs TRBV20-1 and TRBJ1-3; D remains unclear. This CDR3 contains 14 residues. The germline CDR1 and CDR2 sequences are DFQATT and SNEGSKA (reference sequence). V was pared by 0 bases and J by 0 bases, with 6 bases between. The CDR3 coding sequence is TGCAGTGCTAGAGAGGGTAGCTCTGGAAACACCATATATTTT. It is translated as CSAREGSSGNTIYF.

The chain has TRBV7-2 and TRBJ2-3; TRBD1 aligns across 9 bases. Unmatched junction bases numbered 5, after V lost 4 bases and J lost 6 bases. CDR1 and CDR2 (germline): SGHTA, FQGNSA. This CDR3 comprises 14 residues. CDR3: CASSSRDRDDTQYF. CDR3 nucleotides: TGTGCCAGCAGCTCCCGGGACAGGGACGATACGCAGTATTTT.

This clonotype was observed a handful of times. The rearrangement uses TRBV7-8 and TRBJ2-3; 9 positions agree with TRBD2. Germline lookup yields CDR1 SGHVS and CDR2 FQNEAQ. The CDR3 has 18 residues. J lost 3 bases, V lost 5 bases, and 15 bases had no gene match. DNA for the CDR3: TGTGCCAGCAGCCCTGGGGCGGGGGGGCTCAGATCAACAGATACGCAGTATTTT. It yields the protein CASSPGAGGLRSTDTQYF.

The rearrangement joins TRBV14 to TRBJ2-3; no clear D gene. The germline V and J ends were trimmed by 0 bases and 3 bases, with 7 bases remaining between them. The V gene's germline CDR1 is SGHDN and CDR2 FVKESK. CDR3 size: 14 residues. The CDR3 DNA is TGTGCCAGCAGCCAAGATAGCAGAACAGATACGCAGTATTTT. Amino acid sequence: CASSQDSRTDTQYF.

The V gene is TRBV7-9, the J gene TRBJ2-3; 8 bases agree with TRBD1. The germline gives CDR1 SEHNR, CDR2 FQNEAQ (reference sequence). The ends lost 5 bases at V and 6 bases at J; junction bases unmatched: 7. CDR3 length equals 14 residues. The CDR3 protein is CASSDTGGFDTQYF. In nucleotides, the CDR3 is TGTGCCAGCAGCGACACAGGGGGGTTTGATACGCAGTATTTT.

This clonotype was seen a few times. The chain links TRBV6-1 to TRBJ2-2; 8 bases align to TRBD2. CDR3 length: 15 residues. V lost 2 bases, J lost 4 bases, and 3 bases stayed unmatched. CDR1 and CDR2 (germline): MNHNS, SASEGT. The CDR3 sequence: CASSETGGSTGELFF. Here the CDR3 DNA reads TGTGCCAGCAGTGAAACGGGGGGGAGCACCGGGGAGCTGTTTTTT.

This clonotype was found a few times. CDR3 region: CASSPGQLYNSPLHF. CDR3 bases: TGTGCCAGCAGCCCCGGGCAGCTGTATAATTCACCCCTCCACTTT. This chain links TRBV14 with TRBJ1-6; the D is unclear. Germline V gene lookup returns CDR1 SGHDN and CDR2 FVKESK. The ends were cut back, 4 bases at V and 4 bases at J, with 11 bases in the middle. The CDR3 covers 15 residues.

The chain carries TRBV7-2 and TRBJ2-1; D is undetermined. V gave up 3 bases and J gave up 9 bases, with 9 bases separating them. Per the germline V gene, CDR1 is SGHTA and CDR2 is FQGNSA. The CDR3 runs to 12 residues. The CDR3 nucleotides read TGTGCCAGCAGCTTCGACTGGGGTGAGCAGTTCTTC. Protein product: CASSFDWGEQFF.

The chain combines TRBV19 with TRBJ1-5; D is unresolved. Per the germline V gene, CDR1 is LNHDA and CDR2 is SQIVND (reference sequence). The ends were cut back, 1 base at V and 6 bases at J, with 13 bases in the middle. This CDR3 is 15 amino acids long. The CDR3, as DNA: TGTGCCAGTAGTATAGTACGGACGGGAACTCAGCCCCAGCATTTT. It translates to CASSIVRTGTQPQHF. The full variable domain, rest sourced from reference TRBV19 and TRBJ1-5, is DGGITQSPKYLFRKEGQNVTLSCEQNLNHDAMYWYRQDPGQGLRLIYYSQIVNDFQKGDIAEGYSVSREKKESFPLTVTSAQKNPTAFYLCASSIVRTGTQPQHFGDGTRLSIL.

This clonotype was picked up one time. The CDR3 loop is CASSPGQGASVGETQYF. CDR3 nucleotides: TGCGCCAGCAGCCCGGGACAGGGGGCTAGCGTGGGAGAGACCCAGTACTTC. V and J are TRBV5-1 and TRBJ2-5, with 12 positions matching TRBD1. The CDR3 runs 17 residues. Germline CDR1 SGHRS, CDR2 YFSETQ. The V gene end was trimmed by 4 bases and the J gene end by 4 bases; junction bases not matched to a gene: 11.